The clone carrying this TCR beta chain was seen only a few times. Its matching antigen is unknown. One end of the junction is discordant with germline, which a read error may explain. The data originate from a study of beta chain features in type 1 diabetes. For the study at large: Patients and healthy donors were similar in age, gender and cell yields.

General study points: It was possible that PCR favored shorter templates, equally so in patients and controls. Shorter TCRB CDR3s, moderately but significantly so, were found in Type 1 diabetes patients in all four CD4+ subsets. Within patients, naive, central memory and Treg TCRB repertoires seemed more similar than within healthy donors.

Germline V gene lookup returns CDR1 MGHRA and CDR2 YSYEKL. The CDR3 runs 12 residues. All of the isolated RNA was reverse transcribed, so expressed TCRB transcripts were sequenced. Generated by immunoSEQ multiplex PCR, the TCRdb table keeps only in-frame clones and is missing some. The table has hundreds of thousands of clones, around 15% seen once. The receptor was isolated from a man aged 18 to 29 with type 1 diabetes. The chain uses TRBV4-1 and TRBJ2-3; unclear D gene. Sequences were obtained from naive CD4+ T cells from blood. CDR3: CASSQGPDTQYF. CDR3 sequence (DNA): TGTGCCAGCAGCCAAGGACCAGATACGCAGTATTTT.